This passage covers 8 T cell receptor beta chains from one sample sequenced in a study of OX40 agonist ivuxolimab in advanced cancers. This table comes from immunoSEQ multiplex PCR, and its TCRdb copy is limited to in-frame clones, with some not included. The data show about 86,000 clones, about 90% seen once. Material: CD4+ or CD8+ T cells sorted from blood, obtained in a trial of the OX40 agonist ivuxolimab. These receptors were taken from an adult with an advanced solid tumor such as melanoma, head and neck, liver or kidney cancer.

The genes are TRBV5-6 and TRBJ2-1, with unresolved D. CDR3 length equals 12 residues. Germline CDR1 reads SGHDT; CDR2 reads YYEEEE. V lost 5 bases, J lost 8 bases, and 11 bases lay in between. The DNA of the CDR3 is TGTGCCAGCAGTCAGTACTGGGATGAGCAGTTCTTC. As protein: CASSQYWDEQFF.

Comments on this clone: Other DNA sequences within the sample encode an identical CDR3. The chain combines TRBV6-6 with TRBJ1-2; TRBD1 might be the D (6 bases). Trimming stripped 0 bases from V and 2 bases from J, with 7 bases between. Germline lookup yields CDR1 MNHNY and CDR2 SVGAGI (reference sequence). This CDR3 comprises 14 residues. CDR3 in DNA: TGTGCCAGCAGTTACTCAGGGGGAAACTATGGCTACACCTTC. Translating gives CASSYSGGNYGYTF.

The chain has TRBV30 and TRBJ2-7, with TRBD1 as a possible D gene (6 bases). The germline CDR1 and CDR2 sequences are GTSNPN and SVGIG (reference sequence). V was pared by 1 base and J by 2 bases, with 9 bases between. The CDR3 totals 13 residues. The CDR3 reads CAWSEGQTYEQYF. CDR3 sequence (DNA): TGTGCCTGGAGTGAAGGACAGACCTACGAGCAGTACTTC.

This sequence joins TRBV19 and TRBJ1-1, with TRBD1 identical over 7 bases. Looked up from germline, CDR1 is LNHDA and CDR2 is SQIVND (reference sequence). V was pared by 5 bases and J by 3 bases, with 9 bases of the junction left unmatched. This CDR3 comprises 15 residues. As DNA, the CDR3 is TGTGCCAGTAGTCCGGGACAGAGTACTTACACTGAAGCTTTCTTT. It translates to CASSPGQSTYTEAFF.

The genes are TRBV19 and TRBJ2-5; TRBD1 agrees at 9 bases. The germline CDR1 and CDR2 sequences are LNHDA and SQIVND (reference sequence). This CDR3 is built from 16 residues. V trimming: 4 bases; J trimming: 4 bases; junction bases outside the gene matches: 10. CDR3 in DNA: TGTGCCAGTAGTACAACCCACAGGGGGCTGGGAGAGACCCAGTACTTC. It codes for CASSTTHRGLGETQYF.

The J gene is TRBJ2-5, the V gene TRBV18, with 10 bases lining up with TRBD2. With 2 bases clipped from V and 5 bases from J, the junction kept 8 bases outside the gene matches. Germline V gene sequence: CDR1 KGHSH, CDR2 LQKENI. The CDR3 runs 16 residues. The chain's CDR3 is CASSPGQREGPETQYF. In nucleotides, the CDR3 is TGTGCCAGCTCACCAGGTCAGCGGGAGGGCCCTGAGACCCAGTACTTC.

The rearrangement joins TRBV7-9 to TRBJ1-2; D remains unclear. CDR3 length: 14 amino acids. Between the trimmed V and J ends, which lost 5 bases and 1 base, there was a span of 11 bases. Germline assignment: CDR1 SEHNR and CDR2 FQNEAQ (reference sequence). CDR3: CASSPTDFNYGYTF. The CDR3 DNA reads as TGTGCCAGCAGCCCAACAGACTTTAACTATGGCTACACCTTC.

The chain employs TRBV4-1 and TRBJ1-3; D remains ambiguous. V lost 2 bases and J lost 8, with 10 bases in between. Germline CDR1 reads MGHRA; CDR2 reads YSYEKL. The CDR3 spans 13 residues. This CDR3 reads CASSQHGSDTIYF. As DNA, the CDR3 is TGCGCCAGCAGCCAACACGGGAGCGACACCATATATTTT.